This T cell receptor beta chain was sequenced in a study of blood T cell repertoires in COVID-19. Study details: Samples taken during acute and convalescent COVID-19 were collected in the United States, Italy and Spain. In each case, the material was cDNA or gDNA derived from T cells, B-cell-depleted T cells, or PBMCs.

Participant ages covered about 18 to 95 years across 24 US areas. Among Cohort 3 donors, those recovered had two negative PCRs, clearance, or symptom resolution. The CDR3 totals 15 residues. With V trimmed by 5 bases and J by 8 bases, 12 bases remained unmatched. Germline CDR1 is SEHNR and CDR2 is FQNEAQ (reference sequence). The table came from immunoSEQ multiplex PCR; TCRdb's copy has only in-frame clones and leaves some out. Among about 320,000 clones listed, 88% were seen once. The TCR comes from a man younger than 45 who had recovered from COVID-19. The sequenced sample consisted of PBMCs or T cells enriched from blood (not recorded which). The chain uses TRBV7-9 and TRBJ2-1; 7 bases are shared with TRBD1. The CDR3 reads CASSNRETGSHEQFF. CDR3 bases: TGTGCCAGCAGCAACAGGGAGACAGGGTCCCATGAGCAGTTCTTC. Looking up the rest from reference TRBV7-9 and TRBJ2-1 gives the full variable domain: DTGVSQNPRHKITKRGQNVTFRCDPISEHNRLYWYRQTLGQGPEFLTYFQNEAQLEKSRLLSDRFSAERPKGSFSTLEIQRTEQGDSAMYLCASSNRETGSHEQFFGPGTRLTVL.